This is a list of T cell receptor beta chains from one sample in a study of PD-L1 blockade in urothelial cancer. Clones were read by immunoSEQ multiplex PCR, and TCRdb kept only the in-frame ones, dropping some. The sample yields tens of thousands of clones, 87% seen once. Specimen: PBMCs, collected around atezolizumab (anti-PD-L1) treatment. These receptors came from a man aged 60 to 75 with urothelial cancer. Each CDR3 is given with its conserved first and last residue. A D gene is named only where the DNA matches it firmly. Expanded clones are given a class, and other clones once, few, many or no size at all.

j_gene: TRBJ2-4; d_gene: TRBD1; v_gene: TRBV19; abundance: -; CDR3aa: CASSIPLRDREANIQYF; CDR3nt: TGTGCCAGTAGTATACCTCTCCGGGACAGGGAGGCAAACATTCAGTACTTC
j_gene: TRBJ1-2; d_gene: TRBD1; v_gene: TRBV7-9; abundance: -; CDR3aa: CASSLVQGAIYGYTF; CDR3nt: TGTGCCAGCAGCTTAGTACAGGGGGCGATCTATGGCTACACCTTC
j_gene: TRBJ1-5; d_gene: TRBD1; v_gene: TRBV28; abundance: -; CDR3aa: CASSLWDRSNQPQHF; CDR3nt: TGTGCCAGCAGTTTATGGGACAGGAGCAATCAGCCCCAGCATTTT
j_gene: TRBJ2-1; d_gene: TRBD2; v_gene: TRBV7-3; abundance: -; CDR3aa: CASSLSPGLAGTYNEQFF; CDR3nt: TGTGCCAGCAGCTTAAGCCCCGGACTAGCGGGAACCTACAATGAGCAGTTCTTC
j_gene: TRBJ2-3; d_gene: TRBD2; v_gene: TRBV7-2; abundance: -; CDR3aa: CASSLMAGGTDTQYF; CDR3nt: TGTGCCAGCAGCTTGATGGCGGGGGGCACAGATACGCAGTATTTT
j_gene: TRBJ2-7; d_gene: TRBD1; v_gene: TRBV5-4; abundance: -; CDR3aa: CASSLVGQGPYEQYF; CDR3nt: TGTGCCAGCAGCCTTGTAGGACAGGGACCCTACGAGCAGTACTTC
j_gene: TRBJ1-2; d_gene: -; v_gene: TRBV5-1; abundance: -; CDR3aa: CASSSGNYGYTF; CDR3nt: TGCGCCAGCAGCTCAGGGAACTATGGCTACACCTTC
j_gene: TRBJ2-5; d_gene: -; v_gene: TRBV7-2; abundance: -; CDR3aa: CASSPRPLAQETQYF; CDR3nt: TGTGCCAGCAGCCCTCGGCCCCTAGCTCAAGAGACCCAGTACTTC
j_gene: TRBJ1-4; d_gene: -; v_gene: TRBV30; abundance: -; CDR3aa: CAWTRAEASGFEKLFF; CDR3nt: TGTGCCTGGACGCGGGCAGAAGCATCGGGGTTTGAAAAACTGTTTTTT
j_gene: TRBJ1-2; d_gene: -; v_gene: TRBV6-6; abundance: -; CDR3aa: CASNSYGYTF; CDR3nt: TGTGCCAGCAATAGCTATGGCTACACCTTC
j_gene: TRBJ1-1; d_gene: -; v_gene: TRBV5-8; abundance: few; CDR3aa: CASSIQGYTEAFF; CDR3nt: TGTGCCAGCAGCATCCAGGGTTACACTGAAGCTTTCTTT
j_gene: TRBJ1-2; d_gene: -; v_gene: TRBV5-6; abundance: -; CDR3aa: CASTPQGRESVGYTF; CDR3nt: TGTGCCAGCACCCCACAGGGAAGGGAATCGGTTGGCTACACCTTC
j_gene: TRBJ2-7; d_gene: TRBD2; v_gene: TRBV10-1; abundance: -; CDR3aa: CASREGLAFIEQYF; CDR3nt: TGCGCCAGCAGGGAGGGACTAGCGTTTATTGAGCAGTACTTC
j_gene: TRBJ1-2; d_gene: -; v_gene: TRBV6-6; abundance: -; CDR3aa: CASSYSTANYGYTF; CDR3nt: TGTGCCAGCAGTTACTCGACAGCCAACTATGGCTACACCTTC
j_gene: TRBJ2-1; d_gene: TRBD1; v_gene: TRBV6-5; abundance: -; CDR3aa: CASSYSTGHNEQFF; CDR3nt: TGTGCCAGCAGTTACTCGACAGGGCACAATGAGCAGTTCTTC
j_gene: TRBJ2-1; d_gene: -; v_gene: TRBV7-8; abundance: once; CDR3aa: CARVVVVVDHPADEQFF; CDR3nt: TGTGCCAGGGTGGTGGTTGTCGTAGACCACCCAGCGGATGAGCAGTTCTTC
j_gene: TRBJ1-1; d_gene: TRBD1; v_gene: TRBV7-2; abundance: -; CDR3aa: CASSSNRGNTEAFF; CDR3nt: TGTGCCAGCAGCTCAAACAGGGGGAACACTGAAGCTTTCTTT
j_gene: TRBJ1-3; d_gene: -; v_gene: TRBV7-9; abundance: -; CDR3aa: CASTLLLGGSGNTIYF; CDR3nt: TGTGCCAGCACCCTTCTTCTCGGGGGCTCTGGAAACACCATATATTTT
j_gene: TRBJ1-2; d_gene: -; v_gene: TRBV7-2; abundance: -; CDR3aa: CASSTDRRNYGYTF; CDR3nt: TGTGCCAGCAGCACGGACAGACGTAACTATGGCTACACCTTC
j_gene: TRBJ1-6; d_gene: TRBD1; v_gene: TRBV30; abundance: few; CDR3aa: CAWSLGQGESPLHF; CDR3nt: TGTGCCTGGAGCTTGGGACAGGGGGAATCACCCCTCCACTTT
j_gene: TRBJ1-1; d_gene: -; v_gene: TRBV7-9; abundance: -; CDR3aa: CASSSGWDITNTEAFF; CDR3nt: TGTGCCAGCAGTTCAGGGTGGGACATTACTAACACTGAAGCTTTCTTT
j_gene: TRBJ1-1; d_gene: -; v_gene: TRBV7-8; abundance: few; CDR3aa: CASSLAREAFF; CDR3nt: TGTGCCAGCAGCTTAGCCAGGGAAGCTTTCTTT
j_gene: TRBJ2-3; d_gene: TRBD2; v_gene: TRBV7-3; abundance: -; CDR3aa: CASSLKGTSGPDTQYF; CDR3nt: TGTGCCAGCAGCTTAAAAGGGACTAGCGGGCCAGATACGCAGTATTTT
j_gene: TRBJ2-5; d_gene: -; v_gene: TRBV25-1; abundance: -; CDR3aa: CASSASFGTRETQYF; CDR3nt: TGTGCCAGCAGTGCCAGCTTCGGGACACGAGAGACCCAGTACTTC
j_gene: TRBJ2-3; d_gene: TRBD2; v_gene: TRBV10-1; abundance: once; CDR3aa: CASPRSGGAVVTDTQYF; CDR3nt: TGCGCCAGCCCTAGAAGCGGGGGGGCCGTTGTGACAGATACGCAGTATTTT
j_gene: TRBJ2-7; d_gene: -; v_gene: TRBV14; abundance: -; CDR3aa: CASSHGETVPSYEQYF; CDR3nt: TGTGCCAGCAGCCATGGCGAAACAGTCCCCAGTTACGAGCAGTACTTC
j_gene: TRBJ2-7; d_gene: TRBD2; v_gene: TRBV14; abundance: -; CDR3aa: CASSLERGLGQAIF; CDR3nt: TGTGCCAGCAGCCTCGAGCGGGGATTGGGTCAAGCCATCTTC
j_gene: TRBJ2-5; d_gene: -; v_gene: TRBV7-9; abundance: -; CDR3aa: CASSLGSQETQYF; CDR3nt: TGTGCCAGCAGCTTGGGCAGTCAAGAGACCCAGTACTTC
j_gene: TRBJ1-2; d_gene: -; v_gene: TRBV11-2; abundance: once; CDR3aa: CASSLVPSALAYTF; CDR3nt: TGTGCCAGCAGCTTAGTTCCAAGTGCCTTGGCCTACACCTTC
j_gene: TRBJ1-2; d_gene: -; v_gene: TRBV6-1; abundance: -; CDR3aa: CASSDAFRAPYGYTF; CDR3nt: TGTGCCAGCAGTGACGCCTTCAGGGCCCCCTATGGCTACACCTTC
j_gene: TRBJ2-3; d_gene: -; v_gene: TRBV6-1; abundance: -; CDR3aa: CASSEAQGDTQYF; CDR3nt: TGTGCCAGCAGTGAAGCCCAGGGAGATACGCAGTATTTT
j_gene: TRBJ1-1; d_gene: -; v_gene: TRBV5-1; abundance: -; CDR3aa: CASTQDMNTEAFF; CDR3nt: TGCGCCAGCACCCAGGATATGAACACTGAAGCTTTCTTT
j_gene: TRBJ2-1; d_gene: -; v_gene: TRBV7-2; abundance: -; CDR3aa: CASSQDAQGYNEQFF; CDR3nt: TGTGCCAGCAGCCAAGACGCACAGGGTTACAATGAGCAGTTCTTC
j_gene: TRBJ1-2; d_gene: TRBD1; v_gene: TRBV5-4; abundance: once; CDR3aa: CASSSDRGTGGYTF; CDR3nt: TGTGCCAGCAGCTCGGACAGGGGAACGGGAGGCTACACCTTC
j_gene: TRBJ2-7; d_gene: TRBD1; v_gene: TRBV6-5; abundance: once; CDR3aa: CASSYPGQGSEEQYF; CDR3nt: TGTGCCAGCAGTTACCCGGGACAGGGAAGCGAGGAGCAGTACTTC
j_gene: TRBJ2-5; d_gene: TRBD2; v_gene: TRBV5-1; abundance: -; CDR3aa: CASSEIAGRETQYF; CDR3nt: TGCGCCAGCAGCGAAATAGCGGGGAGGGAGACCCAGTACTTC
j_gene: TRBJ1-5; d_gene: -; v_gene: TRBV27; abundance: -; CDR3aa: CASSLRDSSNQPQHF; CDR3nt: TGTGCCAGCAGCCTCCGCGACAGTAGCAATCAGCCCCAGCATTTT
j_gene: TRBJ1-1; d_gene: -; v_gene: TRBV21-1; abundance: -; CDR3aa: CASSIKRGRTEAFF; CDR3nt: TGTGCCAGCAGCATTAAACGGGGAAGGACTGAAGCTTTCTTT
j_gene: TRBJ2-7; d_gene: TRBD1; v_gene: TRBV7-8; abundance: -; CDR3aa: CASSSRTGGAGEQYF; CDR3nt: TGTGCCAGCAGCTCGAGGACAGGGGGCGCCGGCGAGCAGTACTTC
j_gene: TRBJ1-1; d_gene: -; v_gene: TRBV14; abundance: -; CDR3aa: CASSQNRLMNTEAFF; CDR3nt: TGTGCCAGCAGCCAAAACAGGCTGATGAACACTGAAGCTTTCTTT
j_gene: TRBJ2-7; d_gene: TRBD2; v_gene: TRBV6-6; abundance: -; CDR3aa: CASSYPRGGFSEQYF; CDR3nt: TGTGCCAGCAGTTACCCGCGGGGGGGCTTCTCCGAGCAGTACTTC
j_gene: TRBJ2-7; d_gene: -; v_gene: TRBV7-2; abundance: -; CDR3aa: CASSLGTPQASVQYF; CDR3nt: TGTGCCAGCAGCTTAGGGACTCCCCAGGCGAGCGTGCAGTACTTC
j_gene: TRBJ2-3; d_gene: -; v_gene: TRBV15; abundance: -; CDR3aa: CATSRDGARASDTQYF; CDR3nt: TGTGCCACCAGCAGAGATGGGGCCAGGGCTTCAGATACGCAGTATTTT
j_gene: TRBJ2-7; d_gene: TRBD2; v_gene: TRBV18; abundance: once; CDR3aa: CASSPGIGGSSYEQYF; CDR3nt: TGTGCCAGCTCACCGGGAATCGGGGGGAGCTCCTACGAGCAGTACTTC
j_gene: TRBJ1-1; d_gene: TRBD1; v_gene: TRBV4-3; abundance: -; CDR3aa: CASSRTGGISEAFF; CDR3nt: TGCGCCAGCAGCCGTACAGGGGGCATTTCTGAAGCTTTCTTT
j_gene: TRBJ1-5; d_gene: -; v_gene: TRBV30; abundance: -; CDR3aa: CAWSGTANQPQHF; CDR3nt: TGTGCCTGGAGTGGGACAGCTAATCAGCCCCAGCATTTT
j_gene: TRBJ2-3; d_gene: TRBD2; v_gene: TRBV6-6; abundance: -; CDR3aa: CASSSSASGGPWAQYF; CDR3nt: TGTGCCAGCAGTTCTAGTGCTAGCGGGGGGCCGTGGGCGCAGTATTTT
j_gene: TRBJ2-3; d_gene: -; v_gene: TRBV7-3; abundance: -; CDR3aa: CASSLAVAGSHTQYF; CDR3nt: TGTGCCAGCAGCTTAGCGGTTGCCGGCTCACATACGCAGTATTTT
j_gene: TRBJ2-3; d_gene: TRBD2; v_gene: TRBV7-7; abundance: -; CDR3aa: CASSLGLADSTDTQYF; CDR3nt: TGTGCTAGCAGCTTAGGCCTAGCGGACTCCACAGATACGCAGTATTTT
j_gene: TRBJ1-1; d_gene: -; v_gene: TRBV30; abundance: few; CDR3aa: CAWSSPRGGGTEAFF; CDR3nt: TGTGCCTGGAGCTCCCCGAGGGGGGGAGGGACTGAAGCTTTCTTT
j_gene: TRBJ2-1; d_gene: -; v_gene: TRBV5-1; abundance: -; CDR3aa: CASSERTANEQFF; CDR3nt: TGCGCCAGCAGCGAACGGACAGCTAATGAGCAGTTCTTC
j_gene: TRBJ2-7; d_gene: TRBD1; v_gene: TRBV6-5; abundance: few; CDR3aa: CANLTGYSYEQYF; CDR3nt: TGTGCCAACCTGACAGGGTACTCCTACGAGCAGTACTTC
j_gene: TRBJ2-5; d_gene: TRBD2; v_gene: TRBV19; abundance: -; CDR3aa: CASSITSGVETQYF; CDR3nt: TGTGCCAGTAGTATTACTAGCGGGGTTGAGACCCAGTACTTC
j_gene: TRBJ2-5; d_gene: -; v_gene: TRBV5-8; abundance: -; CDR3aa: CASSFNREGQETQYF; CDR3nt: TGTGCCAGCAGCTTTAACAGGGAAGGGCAAGAGACCCAGTACTTC
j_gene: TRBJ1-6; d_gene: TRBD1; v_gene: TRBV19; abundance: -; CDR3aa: CASSSDRGQSPLHF; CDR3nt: TGTGCCAGTAGTAGTGACAGGGGTCAGTCACCCCTCCACTTT